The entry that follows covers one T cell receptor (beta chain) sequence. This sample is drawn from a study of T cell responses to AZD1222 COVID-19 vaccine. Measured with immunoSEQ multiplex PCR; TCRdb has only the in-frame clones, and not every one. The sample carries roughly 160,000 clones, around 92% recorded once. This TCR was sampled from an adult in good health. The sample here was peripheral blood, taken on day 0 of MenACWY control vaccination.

The chain's CDR3 is CSVPHFEGYGTDTQYF. The CDR3 coding sequence is TGCAGCGTTCCTCACTTCGAAGGGTACGGCACAGATACGCAGTATTTT. The chain joins TRBV29-1 to TRBJ2-3; D not resolved. Deletions cut 5 bases from V and 1 base from J, with 19 bases between. Germline V gives CDR1 SQVTM, CDR2 ANQGSEA. The CDR3 is 16 residues long.